The 15 T cell receptor beta chains below come from one sample, sequenced in a study of shared clonotypes between healthy human individuals. Using immunoSEQ multiplex PCR, the repertoire was profiled, and TCRdb retains in-frame clones only, with some absent. The repertoire holds some 1.4 million clones, roughly 96% seen once, with about 1% in the top ten. The specimen was naive CD4+ T cells sorted from blood. Subset meaning: CD45RA+ positively selected. The receptors come from a man aged 25 to 40 in good health.

This clone was seen just once. This chain connects TRBV4-1 to TRBJ1-4; D possibly corresponds to TRBD1 (5 bases). The CDR3 extends over 19 amino acids. V was trimmed by 0 bases and J by 3 bases, leaving 20 bases between them. CDR1 is MGHRA and CDR2 is YSYEKL in the germline V gene. CDR3 region: CASSQDLTAPTGANEKLFF. In DNA, the CDR3 is TGCGCCAGCAGCCAAGATCTGACAGCTCCAACGGGGGCTAATGAAAAACTGTTTTTT.

V is TRBV29-1 and J is TRBJ2-3; 10 bases are shared with TRBD1. Unmatched junction bases numbered 11, after V lost 6 bases and J lost 2 bases. Germline V CDR1 and CDR2: SQVTM, ANQGSEA. There are 16 residues in the CDR3. CDR3 loop: CSVISPGTGATDTQYF. CDR3 nucleotides: TGCAGCGTCATCTCCCCCGGGACAGGGGCCACAGATACGCAGTATTTT.

V is TRBV7-9 and J is TRBJ1-5; D may be TRBD1 (6 bases). The V gene's germline CDR1 is SEHNR and CDR2 FQNEAQ (reference sequence). The CDR3 runs to 19 residues. V shed 5 bases and J shed 0 bases, with 23 bases lying between them. CDR3 sequence (DNA): TGTGCCAGCAGCCCTGGCCTGGGGGGCAGGGGTAATAGCAATCAGCCCCAGCATTTT. Translated: CASSPGLGGRGNSNQPQHF.

The genes are TRBV5-6 and TRBJ1-5, with D hard to call. CDR1 is SGHDT and CDR2 is YYEEEE in the germline V gene. V was pared by 2 bases and J by 8 bases, with 17 bases between. CDR3 length: 15 amino acids. In DNA, the CDR3 is TGTGCCAGCAGCTTATCAAGGGAGCCGAGGGAGCCCCAGCATTTT. Translating it yields CASSLSREPREPQHF.

The rearrangement joins TRBV7-2 to TRBJ1-5; perhaps TRBD1 as D (5 bases). Germline V lookup: CDR1 SGHTA, CDR2 FQGNSA. V was pared by 0 bases and J by 7 bases, with 13 bases between. CDR3 length equals 15 residues. The CDR3 spells CASSLAGPLGQPQHF. The CDR3, as DNA: TGTGCCAGCAGCTTAGCGGGACCGCTTGGCCAGCCCCAGCATTTT.

The CDR3 region has the DNA TGCGCCAGCAGGACAGGTGGATCCGTGAACACTGAAGCTTTCTTT. Its protein is CASRTGGSVNTEAFF. This sequence joins TRBV5-1 and TRBJ1-1, with D maybe TRBD1 (6 bases). Germline V lookup: CDR1 SGHRS, CDR2 YFSETQ. With 5 bases removed from V and 0 bases from J, the gap between germline ends came to 14 bases. The CDR3 runs to 15 residues. Looking up the rest from reference TRBV5-1 and TRBJ1-1 gives the full variable domain: KAGVTQTPRYLIKTRGQQVTLSCSPISGHRSVSWYQQTPGQGLQFLFEYFSETQRNKGNFPGRFSGRQFSNSRSEMNVSTLELGDSALYLCASRTGGSVNTEAFFGQGTRLTVV.

The chain carries TRBV28 and TRBJ2-1, with 9 nucleotides matching TRBD1. This CDR3 contains 14 residues. Trimming cost V 6 bases and J 8 bases; bases outside gene matches: 8. Germline V lookup: CDR1 MDHEN, CDR2 SYDVKM. The CDR3 DNA reads TGTGCCAGCAGGCTACAGGGGGCCCCCTATGAGCAGTTCTTC. As protein: CASRLQGAPYEQFF.

On this clone: Other DNA sequences of this sample code for an identical CDR3. V usage is TRBV10-1 and J usage is TRBJ2-3, with TRBD1 as a possible D gene (5 bases). Germline CDR1 is WNHNN and CDR2 is SYGVQD (reference sequence). The CDR3 loop spans 13 amino acids. V was shortened by 3 bases and J by 3 bases, with 7 bases between the two germline ends. Here the CDR3 reads CASSEPGTDTQYF. CDR3 DNA sequence: TGCGCCAGCAGTGAACCAGGGACAGATACGCAGTATTTT.

V is TRBV6-5 and J is TRBJ1-3, with TRBD1 as a possible D gene (5 bases). Germline-derived CDR1 and CDR2 are MNHEY and SVGAGI. The V gene lost 2 bases and the J gene lost 0 bases, with 11 bases spanning the gap. The CDR3 runs to 16 residues. The CDR3 nucleotides are TGTGCCAGCAGTTACACGACCGGGGCCTCTGGAAACACCATATATTTT. It translates to CASSYTTGASGNTIYF.

J is TRBJ2-5 and V is TRBV9, with TRBD1 matching 8 bases. CDR3 length equals 15 residues. Trimming removed 3 bases from V and 3 bases from J; junction bases left unmatched: 7. Germline V CDR1 and CDR2: SGDLS, YYNGEE. CDR3 amino acids: CASSATGGTEETQYF. In nucleotides, the CDR3 is TGTGCCAGCAGCGCTACAGGGGGAACAGAAGAGACCCAGTACTTC.

The chain couples TRBV6-6 to TRBJ1-1; D is uncertain. This CDR3 contains 15 residues. Germline lookup yields CDR1 MNHNY and CDR2 SVGAGI (reference sequence). The V and J ends lost 0 bases and 0 bases respectively, with 8 bases between them. CDR3 in amino acids: CASSYSLEMNTEAFF. DNA of the CDR3: TGTGCCAGCAGTTACTCGCTGGAGATGAACACTGAAGCTTTCTTT.

V gene TRBV9 combines with J gene TRBJ2-1; D may match TRBD1 or TRBD2 (5 bases each). The V gene's germline CDR1 is SGDLS and CDR2 YYNGEE. The CDR3 runs to 16 residues. The V end was cut by 0 bases, the J end by 2 bases, with 12 bases between. The CDR3 loop is CASSVVGTGPYNEQFF. The CDR3 DNA is TGTGCCAGCAGCGTAGTGGGGACGGGGCCCTACAATGAGCAGTTCTTC.

The chain has TRBV25-1 and TRBJ2-7, with 9 nucleotides matching TRBD2. CDR3 length: 13 residues. The V gene end was trimmed by 6 bases and the J gene end by 6 bases; junction bases not matched to a gene: 6. Germline loops: CDR1 MGHDK, CDR2 SYGVNS. The CDR3 DNA is TGTGCCAGCAGCCCCCTAGCGGGAAGCGAGCAGTACTTC. Residues: CASSPLAGSEQYF.

V is TRBV10-3 and J is TRBJ1-1; the D is unclear. Germline V gene sequence: CDR1 ENHRY, CDR2 SYGVKD. V lost 3 bases and J lost 1, with 6 bases in between. The CDR3 is 13 amino acids. CDR3 sequence: CAISDNQNTEAFF. CDR3 in DNA: TGTGCCATCAGTGACAATCAGAACACTGAAGCTTTCTTT.

The chain recombines TRBV15 with TRBJ1-1, with D perhaps TRBD1 (6 bases). The CDR3 runs to 19 residues. V was pared by 2 bases and J by 1 base, with 23 bases between. Germline CDR1 and CDR2: LNHNV and YYDKDF (reference sequence). In nucleotides, the CDR3 is TGTGCCACCAGCAGATACCCCTCAGACGCCGGGACAACGAACACTGAAGCTTTCTTT. This codes for CATSRYPSDAGTTNTEAFF.